Listed here is a single TCR beta chain. As yet, its antigen is unknown. Germline V CDR1 and CDR2: MNHEY, SVGAGI. The CDR3 has 15 amino acids. With 7 bases clipped from V and 4 bases from J, the junction kept 12 bases outside the gene matches. This entry is derived from a study of cytomegalovirus exposure and HLA in healthy donors. Study findings and constraints: In an earlier analysis, in several hundred donors, most V segments appeared productive either ~90% or ~30% of the time. Both high specificity and high sensitivity reportedly marked the classifier's diagnosis of cytomegalovirus status.

The PCR contained 60 Vbeta and 13 Jbeta primers. Libraries were prepared by immunoSEQ multiplex PCR; TCRdb keeps only in-frame clonotypes and omits some of them. The sample holds about 130,000 clones. All the people who gave samples were healthy bone marrow donors. The receptor was isolated from a woman aged 35 to 49 in good health and CMV-seropositive. The V call is TRBV6-5, the J call TRBJ1-1, with 7 bases matching TRBD1. Material: PBMCs. The chain's CDR3 is CASNPPTGLGTEAFF. The CDR3 region has the DNA TGTGCCAGCAACCCCCCGACAGGGTTGGGCACTGAAGCTTTCTTT.